This entry lists 5 T cell receptor beta chains sequenced from one sample in a study of blood T cell repertoires in COVID-19. Repertoires were generated with immunoSEQ multiplex PCR, while TCRdb's copy carries only in-frame clones and drops some. This repertoire shows around 80,000 clones, 82% found once; its top ten account for roughly 27%. Sequencing was performed on peripheral blood. The receptors come from a human donor in a cohort sampled during active COVID-19.

In its sample, this clone was seen a few times. J is TRBJ2-7 and V is TRBV6-5; 9 bases are shared with TRBD2. This CDR3 has 15 residues. V dropped 0 bases and J dropped 2; count of bases not matched to a gene: 2. The germline gives CDR1 MNHEY, CDR2 SVGAGI. Here the CDR3 DNA reads TGTGCCAGCAGTTACTCAGCTAGCGGGACCTACGAGCAGTACTTC. It translates to CASSYSASGTYEQYF.

This clone was recorded once. This sequence joins TRBV4-1 and TRBJ2-7; D is perhaps TRBD2 (5 bases). Trimming stripped 0 bases from V and 9 bases from J, with 18 bases between. In germline, CDR1 is MGHRA, CDR2 YSYEKL. The CDR3 runs 15 residues. The CDR3 DNA reads TGCGCCAGCAGCCAAGATCAAGTAGATATACGGGGGCAGTACTTC. This translates into CASSQDQVDIRGQYF.

This clone was found a few times. The genes are TRBV7-8 and TRBJ2-2, with 7 bases aligning to TRBD1. The germline V gene encodes CDR1 SGHVS and CDR2 FQNEAQ. J gave up 5 bases and V 5 bases, and 8 bases lay outside the gene matches. The CDR3 consists of 15 residues. The CDR3 protein is CASSMMGTATGELFF. CDR3 nucleotides: TGTGCCAGCAGCATGATGGGGACAGCTACCGGGGAGCTGTTTTTT. The whole variable domain, remainder taken from reference TRBV7-8 and TRBJ2-2, is GAGVSQSPRYKVAKRGQDVALRCDPISGHVSLFWYQQALGQGPEFLTYFQNEAQLDKSGLPSDRFFAERPEGSVSTLKIQRTQQEDSAVYLCASSMMGTATGELFFGEGSRLTVL.

The chain couples TRBV4-1 to TRBJ2-3, with a weak D call TRBD1 (6 bases). Trimming removed 2 bases from V and 3 bases from J, with 24 bases in between. The CDR3 totals 19 residues. CDR1 MGHRA and CDR2 YSYEKL come from the germline V gene. CDR3 in DNA: TGCGCCAGCAGCCAACGGGCTCCAATACAGGGTGGGTATACAGATACGCAGTATTTT. Protein: CASSQRAPIQGGYTDTQYF.

V and J are TRBV7-9 and TRBJ2-2; 12 bases align to TRBD2. V gave up 7 bases and J gave up 5 bases; unmatched junction bases: 11. The length of the CDR3 is 17 residues. The germline V gene encodes CDR1 SEHNR and CDR2 FQNEAQ (reference sequence). The CDR3 coding sequence is TGTGCCAGCAACCCTCCCCTACTAGCGGGGGGAACCGGGGAGCTGTTTTTT. Translating it yields CASNPPLLAGGTGELFF.